Following are 12 T cell receptor beta chains from one sample sequenced in a study of CD8 T cells in ankylosing spondylitis. Via MiXCR, TCRdb re-called the 5' RACE reads, giving one row per CDR3 protein. The table has some 220,000 distinct CDR3 sequences, 7% to 10% seen once. Sequencing used blood, either unsorted or a sorted T cell fraction (not recorded which). These receptors were obtained from a female donor with ankylosing spondylitis or in good health (not recorded which).

This clonotype has at least ten counts. This chain links TRBV24-1 with TRBJ2-3, with 11 bases that match TRBD2. With 1 base clipped from V and 4 bases from J, the junction kept 6 bases outside the gene matches. CDR1 and CDR2 from the germline V gene are KGHDR and SFDVKD. CDR3 length: 17 amino acids. The CDR3 here is CATSDFSGTSGSDTQYF. CDR3 nucleotides: TGTGCCACCAGTGATTTCTCCGGGACTAGCGGCTCAGATACGCAGTATTTT.

The chain is built from TRBV12-3 or TRBV12-4 and TRBJ1-2, with D possibly matching TRBD1 (5 bases). CDR3 length: 14 residues. Deletions cut 3 bases from V and 8 bases from J, with 16 bases between. CDR3 DNA: TGTGCCAGCAGTTTTTCACAGGCAAAGGGAGGCTACACCTTC. As protein: CASSFSQAKGGYTF.

This clonotype was counted ten times or more. The chain is built from TRBV5-1 and TRBJ2-7, with D unclear. The CDR3 sequence is 15 residues long. Germline V gives CDR1 SGHRS, CDR2 YFSETQ. Trimming cost V 0 bases and J 0 bases, with 10 bases left between them. CDR3 loop: CASSLETETSYEQYF. The CDR3 DNA sequence: TGCGCCAGCAGCTTGGAGACGGAGACCTCCTACGAGCAGTACTTC.

This clonotype was picked up many times. The DNA of the CDR3 is TGCAGTGCTCCTCGTGAGAACACTGAAGCTTTCTTT. Its protein product is CSAPRENTEAFF. The chain recombines TRBV20-1 with TRBJ1-1; D gene unclear. The CDR3 consists of 12 residues. Trimming cost V 5 bases and J 1 base, with 8 bases left between them. Germline-derived CDR1 and CDR2 are DFQATT and SNEGSKA (reference sequence).

The table lists this clonotype with a few counts. This chain joins TRBV7-9 and TRBJ2-1, with D tentatively TRBD2 (5 bases). Germline V gives CDR1 SEHNR, CDR2 FQNEAQ (reference sequence). V lost 0 bases and J lost 4, with 7 bases in between. The CDR3 is made up of 14 amino acids. The CDR3 DNA follows: TGTGCCAGCAGCTTAGCGGGAGTTTACAATGAGCAGTTCTTC. Its protein product is CASSLAGVYNEQFF.

This clonotype was seen ten or more times. The genes are TRBV5-1 and TRBJ1-5; D gene ambiguous. Germline CDR1 is SGHRS and CDR2 is YFSETQ. The germline V and J ends were trimmed by 4 bases and 5 bases, with 10 bases remaining between them. The CDR3 is made up of 13 amino acids. Here the CDR3 reads CASSGNPDQPQHF. For the CDR3, the DNA is TGCGCCAGCAGCGGGAACCCCGATCAGCCCCAGCATTTT.

This rearrangement joins TRBV20-1 to TRBJ1-1; a possible D gene is TRBD1 (5 bases). The V end lost 6 bases, the J end lost 5 bases, and 16 bases lay between the germline ends. The CDR3 is 13 amino acids. Germline CDR1 and CDR2: DFQATT and SNEGSKA (reference sequence). The CDR3 reads CSAIGVGTTEAFF. The CDR3 DNA is TGCAGTGCCATTGGAGTAGGGACGACTGAAGCTTTCTTT.

This clonotype was seen many times. The chain carries TRBV18 and TRBJ2-1, with 7 bases identical to TRBD2. The germline gives CDR1 KGHSH, CDR2 LQKENI. Germline trimming cut 4 bases from V and 4 bases from J; bases unmatched to any gene: 4. This CDR3 is 14 amino acids long. This chain's CDR3 is CASSRAGVYNEQFF. CDR3 bases: TGTGCCAGCTCACGGGCGGGAGTGTACAATGAGCAGTTCTTC.

Many counts were recorded for this clonotype. The genes are TRBV12-3 or TRBV12-4 and TRBJ2-1, with 12 bases fitting TRBD2. The CDR3 totals 19 residues. V trimming: 4 bases; J trimming: 0 bases; junction bases outside the gene matches: 10. The CDR3 nucleotides are TGTGCCAGCAGTTCTTGGGGACTAGCGGGCGGGGACTCCTACAATGAGCAGTTCTTC. Encoded protein: CASSSWGLAGGDSYNEQFF.

In the case of this clonotype: This may stem from a read error, because a much larger clone lies one nucleotide away. The chain uses TRBV6-2 or TRBV6-3 and TRBJ1-2; possible D gene TRBD1, 6 bases. Germline CDR1 is MNHEY and CDR2 is SVGEGT. Trimming took off 6 bases at V and 1 base at J, with 9 bases between the two ends. CDR3 size: 13 residues. The chain's CDR3 is CASSVGHNYGYTF. In nucleotides, the CDR3 is TGTGCCAGCAGCGTGGGACATAACTATGGCTACACCTTC.

This clonotype was recorded at least ten times. This chain links TRBV14 with TRBJ2-5, with D uncertain. From germline, CDR1 is SGHDN and CDR2 FVKESK. The CDR3 extends over 13 amino acids. V was cut by 4 bases and J by 4 bases, with 10 bases left in between. For the CDR3, the DNA is TGTGCCAGCAGCCTGACACCAGGAGAGACCCAGTACTTC. This gives the protein CASSLTPGETQYF. The full variable domain, rest sourced from reference TRBV14 and TRBJ2-5, is EAGVTQFPSHSVIEKGQTVTLRCDPISGHDNLYWYRRVMGKEIKFLLHFVKESKQDESGMPNNRFLAERTGGTYSTLKVQPAELEDSGVYFCASSLTPGETQYFGPGTRLLVL.

This clonotype has just a few counts. This sequence joins TRBV7-2 and TRBJ1-2; TRBD1 matches at 7 bases. V lost 5 bases, J lost 4 bases, and 10 bases stayed unmatched. This CDR3 has 15 residues. Germline V lookup: CDR1 SGHTA, CDR2 FQGNSA. The CDR3: CASSAIQGPTYGYTF. The CDR3, as DNA: TGTGCCAGCAGCGCCATACAGGGGCCAACCTATGGCTACACCTTC.